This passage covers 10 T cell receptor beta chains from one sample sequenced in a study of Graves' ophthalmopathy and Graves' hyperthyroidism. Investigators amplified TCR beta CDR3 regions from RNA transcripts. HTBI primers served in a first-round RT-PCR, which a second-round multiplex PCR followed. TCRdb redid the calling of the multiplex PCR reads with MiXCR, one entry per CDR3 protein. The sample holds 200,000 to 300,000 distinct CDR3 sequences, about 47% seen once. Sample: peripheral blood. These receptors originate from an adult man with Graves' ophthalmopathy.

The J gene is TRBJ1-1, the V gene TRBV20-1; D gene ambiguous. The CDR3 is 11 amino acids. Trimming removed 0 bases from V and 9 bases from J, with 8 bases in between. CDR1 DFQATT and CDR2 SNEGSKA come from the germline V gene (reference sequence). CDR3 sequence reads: CSARDEPQAFF. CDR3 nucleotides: TGCAGTGCTAGAGATGAGCCCCAAGCTTTCTTT.

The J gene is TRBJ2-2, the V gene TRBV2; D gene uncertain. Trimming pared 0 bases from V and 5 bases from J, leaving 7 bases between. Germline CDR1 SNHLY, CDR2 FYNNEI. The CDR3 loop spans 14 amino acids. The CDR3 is CASSEAGSTGELFF. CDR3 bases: TGTGCCAGCAGTGAAGCAGGGTCGACCGGGGAGCTGTTTTTT.

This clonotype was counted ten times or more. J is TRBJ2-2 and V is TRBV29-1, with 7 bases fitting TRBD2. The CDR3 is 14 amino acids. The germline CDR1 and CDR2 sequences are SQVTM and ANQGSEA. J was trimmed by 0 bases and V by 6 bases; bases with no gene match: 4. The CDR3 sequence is CSVTGLTNTGELFF. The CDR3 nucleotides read TGCAGCGTCACGGGACTAACGAACACCGGGGAGCTGTTTTTT.

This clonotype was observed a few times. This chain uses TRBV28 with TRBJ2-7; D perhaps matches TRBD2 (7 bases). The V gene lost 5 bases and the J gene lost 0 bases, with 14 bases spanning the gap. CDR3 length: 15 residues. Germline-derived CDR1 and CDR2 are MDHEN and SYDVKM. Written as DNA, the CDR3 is TGTGCCAGCAGTCTTGGGGGGGCGAGCTCCTACGAGCAGTACTTC. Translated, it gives CASSLGGASSYEQYF.

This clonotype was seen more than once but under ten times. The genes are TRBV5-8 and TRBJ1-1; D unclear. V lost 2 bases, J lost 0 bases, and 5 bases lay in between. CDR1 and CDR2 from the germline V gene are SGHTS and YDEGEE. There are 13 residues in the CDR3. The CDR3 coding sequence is TGTGCCAGCAGCTTCGTGCTGAACACTGAAGCTTTCTTT. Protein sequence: CASSFVLNTEAFF.

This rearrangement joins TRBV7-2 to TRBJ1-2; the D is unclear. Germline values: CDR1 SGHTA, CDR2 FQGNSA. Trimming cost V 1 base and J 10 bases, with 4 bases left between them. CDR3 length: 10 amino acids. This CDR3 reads CASSLGDYTF. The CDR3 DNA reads TGTGCCAGCAGCTTAGGGGACTACACCTTC.

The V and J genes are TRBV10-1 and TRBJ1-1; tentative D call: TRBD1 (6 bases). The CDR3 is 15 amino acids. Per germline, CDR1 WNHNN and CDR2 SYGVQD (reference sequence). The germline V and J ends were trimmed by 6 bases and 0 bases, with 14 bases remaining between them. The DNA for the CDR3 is TGCGCCAGCAGGCTATACAGGGACATGAACACTGAAGCTTTCTTT. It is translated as CASRLYRDMNTEAFF.

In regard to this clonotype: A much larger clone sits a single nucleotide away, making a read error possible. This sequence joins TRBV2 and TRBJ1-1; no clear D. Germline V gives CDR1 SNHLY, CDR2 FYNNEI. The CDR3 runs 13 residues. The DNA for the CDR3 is TGTGCCAGCAGTGAAAGAGGGCATAGTGAAGCTTCCTTT. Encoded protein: CASSERGHSEASF.

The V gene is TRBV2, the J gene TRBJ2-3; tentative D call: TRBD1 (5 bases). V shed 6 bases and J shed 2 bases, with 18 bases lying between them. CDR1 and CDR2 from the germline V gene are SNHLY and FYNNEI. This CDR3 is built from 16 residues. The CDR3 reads CASSPGSRTHTDTQYF. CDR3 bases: TGTGCCAGCAGCCCCGGTTCGCGGACACACACAGATACGCAGTATTTT.

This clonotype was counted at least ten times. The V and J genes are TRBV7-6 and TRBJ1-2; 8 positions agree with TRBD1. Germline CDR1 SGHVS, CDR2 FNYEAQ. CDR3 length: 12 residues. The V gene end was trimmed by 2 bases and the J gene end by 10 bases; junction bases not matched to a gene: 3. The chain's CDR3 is CASSLIQGDYTF. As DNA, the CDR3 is TGTGCCAGCAGCTTAATACAGGGGGACTACACCTTC. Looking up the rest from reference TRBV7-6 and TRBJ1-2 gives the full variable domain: GAGVSQSPRYKVTKRGQDVALRCDPISGHVSLYWYRQALGQGPEFLTYFNYEAQQDKSGLPNDRFSAERPEGSISTLTIQRTEQRDSAMYRCASSLIQGDYTFGSGTRLTVV.